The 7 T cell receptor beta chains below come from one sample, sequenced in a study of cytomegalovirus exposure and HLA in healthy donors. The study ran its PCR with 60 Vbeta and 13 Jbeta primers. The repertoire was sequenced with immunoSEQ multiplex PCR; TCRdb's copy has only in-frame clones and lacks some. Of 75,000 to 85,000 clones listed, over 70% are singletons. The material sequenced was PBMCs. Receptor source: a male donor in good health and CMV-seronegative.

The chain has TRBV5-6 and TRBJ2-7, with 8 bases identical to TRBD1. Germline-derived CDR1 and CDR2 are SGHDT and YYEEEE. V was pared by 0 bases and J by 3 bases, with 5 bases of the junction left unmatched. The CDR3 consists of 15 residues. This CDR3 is CASSLEYTGGYEQYF. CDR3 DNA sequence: TGTGCCAGCAGCTTGGAGTACACAGGGGGCTACGAGCAGTACTTC.

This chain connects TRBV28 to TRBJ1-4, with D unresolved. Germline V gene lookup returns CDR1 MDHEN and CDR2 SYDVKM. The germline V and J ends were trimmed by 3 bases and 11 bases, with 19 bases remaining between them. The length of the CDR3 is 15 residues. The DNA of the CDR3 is TGTGCCAGCAGTTTGCCCCCCGGCCAGCCGGGGAAACTGTTTTTT. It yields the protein CASSLPPGQPGKLFF.

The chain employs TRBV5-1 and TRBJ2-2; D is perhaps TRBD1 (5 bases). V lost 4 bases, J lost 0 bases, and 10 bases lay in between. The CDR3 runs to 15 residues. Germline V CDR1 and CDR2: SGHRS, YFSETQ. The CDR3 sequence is CASSHTGPNTGELFF. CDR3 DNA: TGCGCCAGCAGCCATACAGGTCCGAACACCGGGGAGCTGTTTTTT.

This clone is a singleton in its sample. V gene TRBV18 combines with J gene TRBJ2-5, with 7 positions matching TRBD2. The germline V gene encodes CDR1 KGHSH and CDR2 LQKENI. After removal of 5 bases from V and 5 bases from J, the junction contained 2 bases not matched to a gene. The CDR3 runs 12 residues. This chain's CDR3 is CASSATSETQYF. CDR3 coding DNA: TGTGCCAGCTCAGCGACTAGCGAGACCCAGTACTTC.

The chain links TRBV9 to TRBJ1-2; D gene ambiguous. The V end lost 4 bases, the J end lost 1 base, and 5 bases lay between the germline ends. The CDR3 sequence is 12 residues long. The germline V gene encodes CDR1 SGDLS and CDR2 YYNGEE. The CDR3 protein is CASSLSNYGYTF. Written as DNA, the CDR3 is TGTGCCAGCAGCCTAAGTAACTATGGCTACACCTTC.

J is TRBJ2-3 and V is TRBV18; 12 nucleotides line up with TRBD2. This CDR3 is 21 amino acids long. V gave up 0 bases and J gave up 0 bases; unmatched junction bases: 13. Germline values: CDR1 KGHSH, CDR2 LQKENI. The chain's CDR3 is CASSPPYETSGSRGSTDTQYF. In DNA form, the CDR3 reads TGTGCCAGCTCACCACCTTACGAGACTAGCGGGAGTCGGGGAAGCACAGATACGCAGTATTTT.

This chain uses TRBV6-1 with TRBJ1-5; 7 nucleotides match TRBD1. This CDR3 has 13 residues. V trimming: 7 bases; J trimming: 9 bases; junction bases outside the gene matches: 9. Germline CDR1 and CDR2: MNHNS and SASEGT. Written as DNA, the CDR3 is TGTGCCAGCACTTTGACAGGGACACGGCCCCAGCATTTT. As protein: CASTLTGTRPQHF.